Given below is one TCR beta chain in context. Its antigen remains unidentified. Base quality data are lacking; no much larger clone is found one base away. Germline trimming: 5 bases from V, 3 bases from J; junction bases outside gene matches: 4. The CDR3 runs 13 amino acids, cysteine and phenylalanine included. Only the CDR3 part of the read is kept: 39 bases, read in frame from the first base. The germline V gene sets CDR1 to MDHEN and CDR2 to SYDVKM. This sample was included in a study of cytomegalovirus exposure and HLA in healthy donors (dated by TCRdb to about 2017). About the study as a whole: An earlier analysis of roughly 630 of the donors reported about 250 Gb of sequence data and 100 million to 140 million unique TCR beta sequences from 190 million or so T cells. An early release that covered 500 to 800 HLA-typed donors contained about 300 gigabases of sequencing data and tens of millions of unique TCR sequences. Among the roughly 380 genotyped donors, about 85% belonged to the genetic ancestry cluster associated with self-reported Caucasian donors. The aim of the study was to test whether cataloging public T cell receptors could identify signatures of past pathogen exposure. Using immunosequencing, the study profiled T cell repertoires from 666 subjects and related those repertoires to cytomegalovirus serostatus. In addition to the first cohort of 650 to 750 subjects, a separate validation cohort of approximately 110 different subjects was used. High-throughput TCR immunosequencing, statistical association of individual TCRs with disease status, and machine learning were combined to predict cytomegalovirus infection status. A later analysis re-examined previously published TCR beta repertoires from 500 to 700 donors and added high-resolution HLA genotyping to investigate patterns of TCR occurrence. Rather than using new phenotypic data, the later analysis identified candidate immune exposures from TCR beta sequences and from how often those sequences occurred across donors. In an earlier analysis of more than 550 of the donors, high-throughput TCR beta sequencing was used to judge whether each TCR beta V gene segment behaved as functional or pseudogenic. Donor age, sex, ethnicity and CMV serostatus were compiled together with the repertoire data. In a later genetic analysis, genome-wide SNP genotypes for 398 of the 666 donors were used, and that subset was treated as a discovery cohort. All discovery cohort repertoires had been generated using a single sequencing platform. Both class I and class II loci were covered by HLA typing, at four-digit resolution. Typing coverage varied by locus: roughly 629-630 donors for A, B, C, DRB1 and DQB1; around 560 for DQA1; more than 600 for DPA1; 450 to 480 for DPB1. Roughly 5 DR-DQ haplotypes were handled as single units for association and clustering, since linkage in the cohort was strong. Across some 400 genotyped donors of the cohort, an average of approximately 200,000 unique TCR beta nucleotide sequences per donor were sequenced, and roughly 20% of those sequences were non-productive. Here is what the overall study found, with its caveats: The study gave a list of over 150 TCR beta chains associated with cytomegalovirus. Cytomegalovirus status was reported to be diagnosed by the classifier with high specificity and sensitivity in both the original and validation cohorts. HLA typing was unavailable for some donors at each locus, so association tests used only the typed subset. When HLA alleles, especially DR and DQ, strongly co-occurred, attributing TCR associations to individual alleles was difficult. Broadly in line with IMGT annotations, most TCR beta V segments showed up in productive rearrangements about 87% or about 30% of the time in an earlier analysis of several hundred of the donors. In a later analysis, several top co-occurrence clusters were reported to appear linked to parvovirus B19, influenza, CMV and Epstein-Barr virus. Because counts were too low, about 18 rarely observed V segments, including chromosome 9 orphons, were excluded from the earlier analysis of 587 of the donors. A cluster of highly shared sequence variants was judged likely to represent a technical artifact of the sequencing pipeline. The presence/absence analyses assumed that sequencing depth was roughly uniform across donors, and that assumption may not be true. A few of the identified cytomegalovirus-associated TCR beta chains were confirmed in vitro to be specific for cytomegalovirus antigens. Correlated functional status among segregating V segments might be attributable to linkage disequilibrium, but an unknown experimental factor could not be ruled out. According to a later genetic analysis, donors in an Asian-associated ancestry cluster had fewer N-insertions in productive TCRs than the approximately 700-donor mean. A further reported finding was that TCR beta sequences accurately predicted the HLA-A and HLA-B alleles for most subjects in the first cohort. At a false discovery rate of 0.05, a later analysis linked around 17,000 TCR beta sequences to specific HLA alleles. In this cohort, only TCR beta chains were sequenced, and detectable features were limited by the absence of alpha or paired-chain data. Compared with equally common non-associated chains, HLA-associated TCR beta chains in a later analysis were more clonally expanded and had lower generation probabilities. For the cohort, immune exposure information was limited to CMV serostatus. Some IMGT-functional V segments, including TRBV6-2 and TRBV6-3, could not be distinguished by the 87-base-pair reads and were therefore excluded. According to a later analysis, TCR association rates differed among HLA loci, with DRB1 alleles showing the most associated TCRs and HLA-C alleles showing the fewest. While some public TCRs were present in many individuals, most TCR sequences turned up only very rarely across donors. V-gene and J-gene trimming of TCR beta chains was associated with a missense DCLRE1C variant in a later genetic analysis, and the association was replicated in an independent cohort. The authors suggested that the approach could potentially be extended to other disease states and immunological phenotypes. Most CMV-associated TCR beta chains appeared to be HLA-restricted in a later analysis, and the HLA associations seemed to be driven largely by CMV exposure.

The protocol used for the library was the immunoSEQ multiplex PCR assay. For the multiplex PCR, a mixture combining 60 forward primers for TCR Vbeta segments and 13 reverse primers for TCR Jbeta segments was used. A multiplex PCR assay on genomic DNA amplified the CDR3 region of rearranged TCR beta genes. The amplified TCR beta libraries were sequenced on the Illumina HiSeq System as 87-base-pair reads. The source study handled its data this way. A later analysis counted tens of millions of unique TCR beta chains across the approximately 700 repertoires, and roughly 10 million of these chains were shared by at least two donors. To remove PCR and sequencing errors, raw reads were error-corrected and collapsed into unique sequences using a nearest-neighbor algorithm that merged closely related sequences. CDR3 sequences were aligned to IMGT reference sequences to assign V, D and J gene segments. Each retained sequence needed at least a six-nucleotide match to both a V gene segment and a J gene segment. A rearrangement counted as productive if the CDR3 had no stop codons and remained in frame with V and J, and every other rearrangement counted as non-productive. Following IMGT convention, CDR3 was defined as the stretch from the second conserved V-encoded cysteine up to the conserved J-encoded phenylalanine. The earlier analysis of about 570 of the donors excluded any sequence lacking an unambiguous match to a single V gene segment. In an earlier analysis of 587 of the donors, V segments were called functional above 56.7% productive rearrangements and were called segregating when the between-donor standard deviation exceeded 5%. A statistical classification framework was built for diagnosing cytomegalovirus status from the catalog of TCR beta chain sequences. In a later analysis, V and J genes were assigned by comparing TCR nucleotide sequences against IMGT/GENE-DB human TR gene sequences. The TCRdist pipeline was used in a later analysis to assign CDR3 sequences and most-parsimonious VDJ recombination scenarios. In a later analysis, every TCR beta chain was defined by the combination of its CDR3 amino acid sequence and its V-gene family, and reads without a unique V-gene family were dropped. As a way to deal with suspected cross-contamination and a sequencing artifact, a later analysis dropped under 600 nucleotide sequences that were highly shared and had low generation probability. For each public chain, a later analysis derived a clonal expansion index from normalized ranks of inferred template counts within each repertoire. In a later analysis, generation probabilities were computed using a VDJ recombination model fitted to out-of-frame rearrangements, and the results were checked against IGoR. In a later analysis, hypergeometric tests were used to score TCR-TCR, TCR-HLA and TCR-CMV co-occurrence, with a repertoire-size bias correction applied to TCR pairs. A later analysis estimated false discovery rates by permuting HLA or CMV assignments 20 times. In a later analysis, co-occurring TCRs were grouped using DBSCAN, with TCRdist sequence similarity added in when clustering inside HLA-allele-positive subsets. Co-occurrence clustering excluded repertoires with fewer than 30,000 or more than 120,000 public chains, plus five with anomalous nucleotide sharing. TCRdb took over this immuneACCESS table, retaining in-frame rearrangements with V and J assigned. Such tables are incomplete; in checked studies, under half of the missing clones stem from an unresolved V gene, and the remainder is unexplained. That table supplies the V and J calls and clone size; D and trimming were determined from the DNA. Recorded for this sample are roughly 100,000 clones; about 80% of them occurred a single time. About 2.2% of the sample lies in the top ten.

The cohort consisted of fewer than 700 healthy bone marrow donors. All cohort members were sampled while nominally healthy, although unrecorded immune exposures were likely present. The donor was CMV seronegative and was included in the group of a few hundred seronegative cohort members. A peripheral blood sample was collected from each donor, and TCR beta sequencing was performed on peripheral blood mononuclear cells. Genomic DNA was extracted from the blood cell samples with the Qiagen DNeasy Blood Extraction Kit. This chain is built from TRBV28 and TRBJ2-7; TRBD1 agrees with 7 junctional bases. The sequence came from a man aged 30-40 years in good health and CMV-seronegative. The sequenced material came from PBMCs. CDR3 sequence: CASSPGQDYEQYF. The sequenced DNA is TGTGCCAGCAGTCCAGGACAGGACTACGAGCAGTACTTC.